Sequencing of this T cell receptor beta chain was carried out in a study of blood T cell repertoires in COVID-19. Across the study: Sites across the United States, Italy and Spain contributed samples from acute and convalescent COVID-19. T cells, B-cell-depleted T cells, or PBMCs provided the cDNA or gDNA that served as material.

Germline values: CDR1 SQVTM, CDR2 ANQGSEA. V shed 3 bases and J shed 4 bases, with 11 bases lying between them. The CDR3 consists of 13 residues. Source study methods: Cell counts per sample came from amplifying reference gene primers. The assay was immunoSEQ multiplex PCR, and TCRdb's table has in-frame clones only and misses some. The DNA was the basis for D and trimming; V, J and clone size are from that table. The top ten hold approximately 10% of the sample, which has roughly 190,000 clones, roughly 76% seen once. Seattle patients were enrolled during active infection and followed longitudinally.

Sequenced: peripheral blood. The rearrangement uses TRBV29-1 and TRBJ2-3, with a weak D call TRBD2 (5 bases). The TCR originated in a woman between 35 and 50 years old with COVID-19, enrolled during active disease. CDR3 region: CSVDGVRSDTQYF. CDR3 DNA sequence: TGCAGCGTTGACGGGGTCAGGTCAGATACGCAGTATTTT.